This T cell receptor beta chain originates from a study of shared clonotypes between healthy human individuals. Study-level information: The study enrolled a couple of women and three men aged 18 to 49.

Data came from immunoSEQ multiplex PCR; TCRdb stores just in-frame clones and leaves some out. The sample includes some 2,500,000 clones, 85% to 95% of them seen just once. As regards this clone: The antigen remains undetermined.

This CDR3 region has 15 residues. The V end lost 3 bases, the J end lost 8 bases, and 17 bases lay between the germline ends. CDR1 is KGHSH and CDR2 is LQKENI in the germline V gene. Study findings and constraints: With several donors compared, about 5% of naive CD4 clonotypes were shared.

The TCR comes from a man aged 18 to 35 in good health. Some clones in this sample may be carry-over from other donors' samples. This sequence joins TRBV18 and TRBJ1-3; maybe TRBD1 (5 bases). What was sequenced was naive CD4+ T cells from PBMCs. The subset: CD45RA+ positively selected. CDR3 region: CASSPPTAGGDTIYF. The CDR3 DNA reads as TGTGCCAGCTCACCTCCGACAGCCGGGGGGGACACCATATATTTT.